A selection of T cell receptor beta chains follows, all from one sample in a study of T cells in Graves' hyperthyroidism and ophthalmopathy. One entry per CDR3 protein, called by TCRdb with MiXCR from the multiplex PCR reads. The sample shows 550,000 to 650,000 distinct CDR3 sequences, roughly 13% of them seen only once. Sequencing was done on a sample of blood. All receptors derive from a woman under 40 with Graves' hyperthyroidism that later progressed to Graves' ophthalmopathy. CDR3s include the opening cysteine and the closing phenylalanine or tryptophan. A D gene is named only where the DNA matches it firmly. Clone size is stated in some rows and not others, as once, few, many or a class when expanded.

J	size	D	V	DNA	CDR3
TRBJ2-7	once	.	TRBV20-1	TGCAGTACTAGAGAAGCGGGCCGACCCTACGAGCAGTACTTC	CSTREAGRPYEQYF
TRBJ1-2	many	TRBD1	TRBV30	TGTGCCTGGAGGACCGGGACAGGTCGACACTATGGCTACACCTTC	CAWRTGTGRHYGYTF
TRBJ2-2	few	TRBD1	TRBV9	TGTGCCAGCAAGACAGGGGATAACACCGGGGAGCTGTTTTTT	CASKTGDNTGELFF
TRBJ1-2	many	.	TRBV7-8	TGTGCCAGCAGCTTAGCCCTAAGGGGGGGCGACTATGGCTACACCTTC	CASSLALRGGDYGYTF
TRBJ2-3	.	.	TRBV11-3	TGTGCCAGCAGCTTAATGCCACCTAGCACAGATACGCAGTATTTT	CASSLMPPSTDTQYF
TRBJ2-1	few	TRBD1	TRBV5-1	TGCGCCAGCAGACTGGAACCGGGACAGAACTACAATGAGCAGTTCTTC	CASRLEPGQNYNEQFF
TRBJ2-7	many	TRBD1	TRBV2	TGTGCCAGCAGCGACACCGACAGGGGCTCCTACGAGCAGTACTTC	CASSDTDRGSYEQYF
TRBJ1-1	few	TRBD1	TRBV10-3	TGTGCCATCAGTGAGGCCCGACAGGGGATCATCGAAGCTTTCTTT	CAISEARQGIIEAFF
TRBJ2-1	.	TRBD2	TRBV29-1	TGCAGCGCCGGGACTAGCGGGAGCAATGAGCAGTTCTTC	CSAGTSGSNEQFF
TRBJ2-1	.	TRBD1	TRBV3-1	TGTGCCAGCAGCCAGGTCCGACAGGGAGCAAGGATTGAGCAGTTCTTC	CASSQVRQGARIEQFF
TRBJ2-7	many	TRBD1	TRBV11-2	TGTGCCAGCAGCTTCAACAGGGGCGACGAGCAGTACTTC	CASSFNRGDEQYF
TRBJ2-1	many	TRBD2	TRBV20-1	TGCAGTGCGTTGCGGGAGTACAATGAGCAGTTCTTC	CSALREYNEQFF
TRBJ2-7	.	.	TRBV19	TGTGCCAGTAGCGTCCCCTGGGGCTACGAGCAGTACTTC	CASSVPWGYEQYF
TRBJ1-1	many	.	TRBV7-3	TGTGCCAGCAGCCGAAGGGGCGGGAACACTGAAGCTTTCTTT	CASSRRGGNTEAFF
TRBJ2-7	many	.	TRBV6-1	TGTGCCAGCAGTGAAGTCGGTTGGAAGCAGTACTTC	CASSEVGWKQYF
TRBJ2-2	.	.	TRBV12-3/TRBV12-4	TGTGCCAGCAGTTTAGCGGCTGGAACCGGGGAGCTGTTTTTT	CASSLAAGTGELFF
TRBJ2-7	many	.	TRBV12-3/TRBV12-4	TGTGCCAGCAGTTTAGCGGACGGTCTGGGCGAGCAGTACTTC	CASSLADGLGEQYF
TRBJ1-2	few	.	TRBV11-1	TGTGCCAGCAGCCCCCAGGGCTGGGCCTATGGCTACACCTTC	CASSPQGWAYGYTF
TRBJ1-1	many	TRBD1	TRBV20-1	TGCAGTGCTAGACTTGGACAGGGTAGTCTTGCTTTCTTT	CSARLGQGSLAFF
TRBJ2-2	many	.	TRBV11-2	TGTGCCAGCAACCTGGAGGGCGGGGAGCTGTTTTTT	CASNLEGGELFF
TRBJ1-5	.	TRBD1	TRBV20-1	TGCAGTGCTAGGGGACAGGCCGGTGGGATGCCCCAGCATTTT	CSARGQAGGMPQHF
TRBJ1-1	.	TRBD1	TRBV28	TGTGCCAGCAGTAGCGTAGGGACAGGCCTAAAAACTGAAGCTTTCTTT	CASSSVGTGLKTEAFF
TRBJ1-3	many	.	TRBV28	TGTGCCAGCAGTTCCCTCCTCGAGAGGGGCCCTGGAAACACCATATATTTT	CASSSLLERGPGNTIYF
TRBJ2-7	many	TRBD1	TRBV6-5	TGTGCCAGCAGTTACTCGGGACAGACCTACGAGCAGTACTTC	CASSYSGQTYEQYF
TRBJ2-1	many	TRBD2	TRBV10-3	TGTGCCATCATGCCGGGAGGAGTAAATGAGCAGTTCTTC	CAIMPGGVNEQFF
TRBJ2-3	many	.	TRBV20-1	TGCAGTGCTAGAGATGGGGAGACAGGCACAGATACGCAGTATTTT	CSARDGETGTDTQYF
TRBJ2-7	.	TRBD2	TRBV7-9	TGTGCCAGCAGCGTGGCAGAGGGGAGAGCGGGAGGGCTGGCCTACGAGCAGTACTTC	CASSVAEGRAGGLAYEQYF
TRBJ2-1	many	.	TRBV28	TGTGCCAGCACCTCTCGAGGCAGGGCTCTAGAGGAGCAGTTCTTC	CASTSRGRALEEQFF
TRBJ1-4	many	.	TRBV20-1	TGCAGTGCGAGACGGGGTGAAAAACTGTTTTTT	CSARRGEKLFF
TRBJ2-1	many	.	TRBV7-9	TGTGCCAGCAGTGGGGGGAAAAGTTACAATGAGCAGTTCTTC	CASSGGKSYNEQFF
TRBJ1-2	.	TRBD1	TRBV30	TGTGCCTGGAGTTCGATCCAGGGGGCCGTCCCTTATGGCTACACCTTC	CAWSSIQGAVPYGYTF
TRBJ2-2	many	.	TRBV11-1	TGTGCCAGCATCCAGACCGAGACCGGGGAGCTGTTTTTT	CASIQTETGELFF
TRBJ1-5	few	.	TRBV12-3/TRBV12-4	TGTGCCAGCAGTTTCGGGGGACAAGATCAGCCCCAGCATTTT	CASSFGGQDQPQHF
TRBJ2-6	many	.	TRBV27	TGTGCCAGCAGTTTCCTGTCCTCTGGGGCCAACGTCCTGACTTTC	CASSFLSSGANVLTF
TRBJ1-1	.	.	TRBV12-3/TRBV12-4	TGTGCCAGCAGTGGCGACGGGGTAAAAGCTTTCTTT	CASSGDGVKAFF
TRBJ2-1	many	.	TRBV30	TGTGCCTGGGGACTCAGGGTGATTGAGCAGTTCTTC	CAWGLRVIEQFF
TRBJ2-1	few	.	TRBV7-9	TGTGCCAGCAGCTTACTTACGGGATTAAACAATGAGCAGTTCTTC	CASSLLTGLNNEQFF
TRBJ2-7	many	.	TRBV28	TGTGCCAGCAGTTTACGAGGAGGCGAGCAGTACTTC	CASSLRGGEQYF
TRBJ2-7	many	.	TRBV6-2/TRBV6-3	TGTGCCAGCAGTCCGGGAAACTACGAGCAGTACTTC	CASSPGNYEQYF
TRBJ2-1	many	TRBD2	TRBV28	TGTGCCAGCAGTCCCCGGGACGTTGGCGGGAGGGGCAATGAGCAGTTCTTC	CASSPRDVGGRGNEQFF
TRBJ1-3	.	.	TRBV11-2	TGTGCCAGCAGCACCGGACATGGGGGAAACACCATATATTTT	CASSTGHGGNTIYF
TRBJ2-1	few	TRBD1	TRBV19	TGTGCCAGTAGCCAGGGGGCGAACGGCAATGAGCAGTTCTTC	CASSQGANGNEQFF
TRBJ2-7	many	.	TRBV20-1	TGCAGTGCTCCTCAGTCCTCCTACGAGCAGTACTTC	CSAPQSSYEQYF
TRBJ2-5	.	.	TRBV30	TGTGCCTGGAGTGTAAGGATGACGGGACCGGAGACCCAGTACTTC	CAWSVRMTGPETQYF
TRBJ2-7	.	TRBD1	TRBV15	TGTGCCACCTCACCCGGACAGGGTTCCTACGAGCAGTACTTC	CATSPGQGSYEQYF